What follows are 5 T cell receptor beta chains derived from one specimen sequenced in a study of cytomegalovirus exposure and HLA in healthy donors. A multiplex PCR was run with 60 Vbeta primers and 13 Jbeta primers. Profiling relied on immunoSEQ multiplex PCR, and the TCRdb table lists in-frame clones only, not all of them. Among about 190,000 clones listed, around four fifths were seen once. Sequencing was carried out using PBMCs. These receptors all stem from a woman aged 40 to 50 in good health and CMV-seronegative.

The genes are TRBV30 and TRBJ2-6; no reliable D call. In germline, CDR1 is GTSNPN, CDR2 SVGIG (reference sequence). Deletions cut 0 bases from V and 0 bases from J, with 6 bases between. This CDR3 has 15 amino acids. CDR3 sequence reads: CAWSVPVSGANVLTF. The CDR3 DNA reads as TGTGCCTGGAGTGTACCGGTCTCTGGGGCCAACGTCCTGACTTTC.

The V call is TRBV15, the J call TRBJ1-5; no clear D. Trimming removed 3 bases at V and 0 bases at J, with 9 bases between. The CDR3 has 15 amino acids. In germline, CDR1 is LNHNV, CDR2 YYDKDF (reference sequence). The CDR3 loop reads CATSSDMYSNQPQHF. The CDR3 nucleotides are TGTGCCACCAGCAGCGACATGTATAGCAATCAGCCCCAGCATTTT.

The chain links TRBV5-6 to TRBJ2-3; possibly TRBD2 for D (6 bases). Germline loops: CDR1 SGHDT, CDR2 YYEEEE. The CDR3 extends over 16 amino acids. V was trimmed by 0 bases and J by 4 bases, leaving 15 bases between them. CDR3 in amino acids: CASSLDAAGLADTQYF. The CDR3, as DNA: TGTGCCAGCAGCTTGGACGCCGCGGGGCTCGCAGATACGCAGTATTTT.

The V and J genes are TRBV7-3 and TRBJ2-1; D is perhaps TRBD2 (6 bases). Trimming removed 5 bases from V and 0 bases from J, with 11 bases in between. CDR3 length: 15 residues. Germline CDR1 is SGHTA and CDR2 is FQGTGA. CDR3 DNA: TGTGCCAGCAGCCCTAGCGCCACCTCCTACAATGAGCAGTTCTTC. Encoded protein: CASSPSATSYNEQFF.

This chain connects TRBV4-2 to TRBJ1-5, with D hard to call. The V gene's germline CDR1 is LGHNA and CDR2 YNFKEQ. The CDR3 has 16 residues. V lost 1 base and J lost 5, with 15 bases in between. CDR3 sequence (DNA): TGTGCCAGCAGCCAAGTTGGAGCCCCTCCCGATCAGCCCCAGCATTTT. It is translated as CASSQVGAPPDQPQHF.